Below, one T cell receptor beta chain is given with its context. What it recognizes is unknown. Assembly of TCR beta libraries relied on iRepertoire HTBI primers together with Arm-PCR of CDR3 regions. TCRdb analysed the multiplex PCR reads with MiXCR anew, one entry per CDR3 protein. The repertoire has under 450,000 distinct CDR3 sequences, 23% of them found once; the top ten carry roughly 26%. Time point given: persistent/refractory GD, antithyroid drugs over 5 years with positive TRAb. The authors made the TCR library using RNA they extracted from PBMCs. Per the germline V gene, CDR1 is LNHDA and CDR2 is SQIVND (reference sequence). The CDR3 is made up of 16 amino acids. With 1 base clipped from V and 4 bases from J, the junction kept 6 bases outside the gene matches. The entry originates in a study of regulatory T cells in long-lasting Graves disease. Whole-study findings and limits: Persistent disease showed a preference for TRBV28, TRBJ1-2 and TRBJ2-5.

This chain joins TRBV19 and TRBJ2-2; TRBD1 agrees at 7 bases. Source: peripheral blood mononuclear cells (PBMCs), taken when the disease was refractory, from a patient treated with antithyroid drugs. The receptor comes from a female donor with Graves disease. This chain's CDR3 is CASSIVGPGGTGELFF. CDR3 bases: TGTGCCAGTAGTATAGTAGGGCCAGGGGGCACCGGGGAGCTGTTTTTT.